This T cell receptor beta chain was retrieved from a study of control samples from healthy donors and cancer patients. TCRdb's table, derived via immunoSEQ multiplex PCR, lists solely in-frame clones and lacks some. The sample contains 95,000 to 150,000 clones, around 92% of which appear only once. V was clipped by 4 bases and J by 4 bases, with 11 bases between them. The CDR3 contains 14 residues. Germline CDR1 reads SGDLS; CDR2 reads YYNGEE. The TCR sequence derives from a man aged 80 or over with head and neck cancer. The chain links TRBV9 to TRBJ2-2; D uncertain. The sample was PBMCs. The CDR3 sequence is CASSPTDITGELFF. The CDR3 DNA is TGTGCCAGCAGCCCTACAGACATCACCGGGGAGCTGTTTTTT.